The 14 T cell receptor beta chains presented below share a single source sample, sequenced in a study of vaccination and CD4 T cells after COVID-19. No antigen has been assigned to these receptors. Treatment in this sample: roughly 10-day PBMC culture with coronavirus spike peptide pools or control peptides (ViraFEST assay). Sequenced with the Oncomine TCR Beta short-read assay was DNA taken from cultured CD4+ T cells. TCRdb reanalysed the PCR reads using MiXCR and keeps one entry per CDR3 protein. The sample lists some 15,000 distinct CDR3 sequences; 35% to 50% were seen once. This specimen consisted of CD4+ T cells from blood, cultured in vitro, obtained before SARS-CoV-2 vaccination. The receptors stem from a human donor who had recovered from COVID-19.

A word on this clonotype: One end of the junction is discordant with germline, which a read error may explain. The chain employs TRBV2 and TRBJ2-7; D possibly uses TRBD1 or TRBD2 (5 bases each). Germline V CDR1 and CDR2: SNHLY, FYNNEI. CDR3 length: 13 residues. CDR3: CTSRARSGSEQYF. The CDR3 coding sequence is TGTACCAGCAGGGCTAGGAGCGGTAGCGAGCAGTACTTC.

The gene calls are TRBV21-1 and TRBJ2-3; the table calls TRBD1, which could not be checked here. TRBV21-1 is listed as a pseudogene. The CDR3 covers 11 residues. The chain's CDR3 is CASSKVKKGTF. CDR3 sequence (DNA): TGTGCCAGCAGCAAAGTTAAGAAGGGGACCTTT.

The V call is TRBV30, the J call TRBJ1-1; the D gene is possibly TRBD1 (6 bases). This CDR3 has 17 residues. Trimming stripped 3 bases from V and 1 base from J, with 21 bases between. Germline CDR1 is GTSNPN and CDR2 is SVGIG (reference sequence). CDR3 coding DNA: TGTGCCTGGAGATTGACCCGCCCGAGGGGGAGGAACACTGAAGCTTTCTTT. Its translation: CAWRLTRPRGRNTEAFF.

The V gene is TRBV7-6, the J gene TRBJ2-5; the D is unclear. The V and J ends lost 5 bases and 3 bases respectively, with 16 bases between them. CDR3 length: 15 amino acids. Germline-derived CDR1 and CDR2 are SGHVS and FNYEAQ. The CDR3 DNA follows: TGTGCCAGCAGCCGTGACTGGGATACCAAAGAGACCCAGTACTTC. Translating it yields CASSRDWDTKETQYF. Complete variable domain (other parts from reference TRBV7-6 and TRBJ2-5): GAGVSQSPRYKVTKRGQDVALRCDPISGHVSLYWYRQALGQGPEFLTYFNYEAQQDKSGLPNDRFSAERPEGSISTLTIQRTEQRDSAMYRCASSRDWDTKETQYFGPGTRLLVL.

The chain is built from TRBV7-9 and TRBJ2-6; D is unclear. Germline CDR1 and CDR2: SEHNR and FQNEAQ (reference sequence). The CDR3 is 16 residues long. V gave up 1 base and J gave up 0 bases, with 7 bases separating them. CDR3 sequence: CASSLVVGSGANVLTF. CDR3 bases: TGTGCCAGCAGCTTAGTCGTAGGCTCTGGGGCCAACGTCCTGACTTTC. The complete variable domain, with remaining parts taken from reference TRBV7-9 and TRBJ2-6, reads DTGVSQNPRHKITKRGQNVTFRCDPISEHNRLYWYRQTLGQGPEFLTYFQNEAQLEKSRLLSDRFSAERPKGSFSTLEIQRTEQGDSAMYLCASSLVVGSGANVLTFGAGSRLTVL.

This clonotype showed up just once. The V gene is TRBV6-2 or TRBV6-3, the J gene TRBJ1-2; D is perhaps TRBD1 (5 bases). The CDR3 spans 12 residues. The V gene lost 6 bases and the J gene lost 4 bases, with 9 bases spanning the gap. CDR1 MNHEY and CDR2 SVGEGT come from the germline V gene. The DNA for the CDR3 is TGTGCCAGCAGCCGAGACAGCTATGGCTACACCTTC. This translates into CASSRDSYGYTF.

This clonotype rates as medium-sized. This chain connects TRBV7-8 to TRBJ1-5; no definite D call. The CDR3 is made up of 13 amino acids. Trimming pared 5 bases from V and 2 bases from J, leaving 7 bases between. Germline assignment: CDR1 SGHVS and CDR2 FQNEAQ. As DNA, the CDR3 is TGTGCCAGCAGCGTTGGGCGCAATCAGCCCCAGCATTTT. It yields the protein CASSVGRNQPQHF.

This clonotype was seen more than once but under ten times. The chain uses TRBV30 and TRBJ1-5, with D hard to call. Per germline, CDR1 GTSNPN and CDR2 SVGIG (reference sequence). The germline V and J ends were trimmed by 3 bases and 4 bases, with 13 bases remaining between them. The CDR3 length is 14 residues. CDR3 DNA: TGTGCCTGGAGAGGAGGGTTCGGGAATCAGCCCCAGCATTTT. Translating gives CAWRGGFGNQPQHF.

The rearrangement uses TRBV6-2 or TRBV6-3 and TRBJ1-4; 8 bases align to TRBD1. V lost 6 bases to trimming and J lost 8 bases; unmatched junction nucleotides: 8. The CDR3 length is 14 residues. Germline CDR1 MNHEY, CDR2 SVGEGT. This CDR3 is CASRLGDRREKLFF. DNA of the CDR3: TGTGCCAGCAGGCTCGGGGACAGGCGGGAAAAACTGTTTTTT.

About this clonotype itself: One end of the junction varies from germline; a read error may be responsible. V and J are TRBV12-3 or TRBV12-4 and TRBJ1-1; 7 positions match TRBD1. CDR3 length: 15 residues. In DNA, the CDR3 is TGTGCCAGCAGAAAATCCGGGACAGTGAACACTGAAGCTCTCTTT. Its translation: CASRKSGTVNTEALF.

This clonotype is labeled as medium-sized. The V gene is TRBV20-1, the J gene TRBJ1-2; 7 positions agree with TRBD1. The germline V gene encodes CDR1 DFQATT and CDR2 SNEGSKA (reference sequence). The CDR3 length is 15 residues. After removal of 0 bases from V and 3 bases from J, the junction contained 7 bases not matched to a gene. The CDR3, as DNA: TGCAGTGCTAGAGACCTCCGGGACAGTGACTATGGCTACACCTTC. Residues: CSARDLRDSDYGYTF.

This clonotype was detected once. The rearrangement uses TRBV5-3 and TRBJ2-7, with a possible D match to TRBD1 (6 bases). TRBV5-3 is classed as an ORF, of uncertain function. CDR3 size: 15 residues. Trimming shortened V by 0 bases and J by 2 bases, and 12 bases separated the two germline ends. CDR3 nucleotide sequence: TGTGCCAGAAGCTTGGTTCAGGGGATGCCCTACGAGCAGTACTTC. Translated: CARSLVQGMPYEQYF.

This clonotype turned up a few times. The J gene is TRBJ2-3, the V gene TRBV20-1; D may correspond to TRBD1 or TRBD2 (7 bases each). Germline CDR1 and CDR2: DFQATT and SNEGSKA (reference sequence). Trimming took off 5 bases at V and 2 bases at J, with 14 bases between the two ends. CDR3 length equals 14 residues. CDR3 bases: TGCAGTGCTCGCCAGGGGGGGAACACAGATACGCAGTATTTT. Protein product: CSARQGGNTDTQYF.

This chain uses TRBV18 with TRBJ2-1; TRBD2 agrees at 9 bases. The V and J ends lost 5 bases and 8 bases, in that order; junction bases with no gene match: 10. CDR1 is KGHSH, CDR2 LQKENI, per germline. The CDR3 has 15 amino acids. Here the CDR3 reads CASSSLAGSNDEQFF. As DNA, the CDR3 is TGTGCCAGCTCATCTCTAGCGGGATCGAATGATGAGCAGTTCTTC.